These 14 T cell receptor beta chains originate from one sample sequenced in a study of technical replicates of blood from a few donors (dated by TCRdb to 2016 to 2017). The library was made by the immunoSEQ multiplex PCR assay. The table comes from immuneACCESS by way of TCRdb, which keeps in-frame sequences with V and J called. Part of the clones is missing from these tables; in studies checked, under half for an unresolved V gene and the rest for unknown reasons. The sample records roughly 80,000 clones, roughly 90% of which are singletons. The ten top clones hold approximately 0.42% of the sample. The sample taken for sequencing was T cells isolated from PBMCs. All receptors derive from a human donor in good health.

The chain joins TRBV7-3 to TRBJ2-1, with 8 bases aligning to TRBD2. CDR3 length: 16 residues. Trimming cost V 2 bases and J 0 bases; bases outside gene matches: 3. Germline V CDR1 and CDR2: SGHTA, FQGTGA. The CDR3 region is CASSLSLAGSYNEQFF. In DNA form, the CDR3 reads TGTGCCAGCAGCTTATCCCTAGCGGGCTCCTACAATGAGCAGTTCTTC.

The chain links TRBV9 to TRBJ2-1; 8 bases are shared with TRBD2. The length of the CDR3 is 14 residues. The germline CDR1 and CDR2 sequences are SGDLS and YYNGEE. J was trimmed by 9 bases and V by 0 bases; bases with no gene match: 5. Here the CDR3 reads CASSVDSGGVEQFF. CDR3 in DNA: TGTGCCAGCAGCGTAGACTCGGGAGGGGTTGAGCAGTTCTTC.

The chain carries TRBV9 and TRBJ2-2; 10 positions agree with TRBD2. CDR1 is SGDLS and CDR2 is YYNGEE in the germline V gene. The CDR3 covers 17 residues. With 0 bases clipped from V and 5 bases from J, the junction kept 7 bases outside the gene matches. The CDR3 protein is CASSVGAGGLWTGELFF. CDR3 bases: TGTGCCAGCAGCGTAGGAGCGGGAGGGCTTTGGACCGGGGAGCTGTTTTTT.

The chain joins TRBV29-1 to TRBJ2-2, with 7 positions matching TRBD1. Germline CDR1 reads SQVTM; CDR2 reads ANQGSEA. Germline trimming cut 6 bases from V and 6 bases from J; bases unmatched to any gene: 4. CDR3 length: 12 residues. The CDR3 loop reads CSVMDRPGELFF. The CDR3 coding sequence is TGCAGCGTGATGGACAGGCCCGGGGAGCTGTTTTTT.

The chain recombines TRBV10-1 with TRBJ1-3; no firm D call. The germline V gene encodes CDR1 WNHNN and CDR2 SYGVQD (reference sequence). This CDR3 spans 14 amino acids. Between the trimmed V and J ends, which lost 3 bases and 4 bases, there was a span of 10 bases. The CDR3 reads CASSESMSGNTIYF. The CDR3 nucleotides read TGCGCCAGCAGTGAATCTATGTCGGGAAACACCATATATTTT.

The chain carries TRBV4-1 and TRBJ2-6, with D maybe TRBD1 (5 bases). The CDR3 extends over 17 amino acids. In germline, CDR1 is MGHRA, CDR2 YSYEKL. Trimming took 1 base from V and 4 from J, leaving 14 bases between them. The CDR3 sequence: CASSQALRGIGANVLTF. The CDR3 region has the DNA TGCGCCAGCAGCCAAGCTTTAAGGGGAATCGGGGCCAACGTCCTGACTTTC.

Here the CDR3 reads CASSVFSTYEQYF. CDR3 in DNA: TGTGCCAGCAGTGTGTTCTCTACCTACGAGCAGTACTTC. V and J are TRBV6-1 and TRBJ2-7; unclear D gene. CDR1 is MNHNS and CDR2 is SASEGT in the germline V gene. V lost 4 bases to trimming and J lost 2 bases, with 9 bases between them. The CDR3 spans 13 residues.

V and J are TRBV30 and TRBJ1-1; D is unresolved. The CDR3 is made up of 10 amino acids. V lost 5 bases and J lost 12, with 13 bases in between. The V gene's germline CDR1 is GTSNPN and CDR2 SVGIG (reference sequence). DNA of the CDR3: TGTGCCTGGGGTTTGGTCAGGCCTTTCTTT. This translates into CAWGLVRPFF.

The rearrangement uses TRBV27 and TRBJ2-5, with 9 bases lining up with TRBD2. This CDR3 is built from 15 residues. Losses at the gene ends were 5 bases for V and 4 bases for J; bases not matched to a gene: 8. Germline V CDR1 and CDR2: MNHEY, SMNVEV (reference sequence). The CDR3 region is CASSPLAGVIETQYF. CDR3 nucleotides: TGTGCCAGCAGTCCGTTAGCGGGAGTTATAGAGACCCAGTACTTC.

The chain employs TRBV19 and TRBJ2-5, with D perhaps matching TRBD1 (6 bases). Germline CDR1 reads LNHDA; CDR2 reads SQIVND (reference sequence). This CDR3 has 13 amino acids. V shed 2 bases and J shed 2 bases, with 6 bases lying between them. The chain's CDR3 is CASSIQGQETQYF. In DNA, the CDR3 is TGTGCCAGTAGTATACAGGGGCAAGAGACCCAGTACTTC.

J is TRBJ1-1 and V is TRBV19, with 7 nucleotides matching TRBD1. The CDR3 is 16 residues long. Germline V lookup: CDR1 LNHDA, CDR2 SQIVND (reference sequence). Unmatched junction bases numbered 5, after V lost 1 base and J lost 0 bases. This CDR3 is CASSIAWDRLNTEAFF. The DNA of the CDR3 is TGTGCCAGTAGTATAGCCTGGGACAGACTGAACACTGAAGCTTTCTTT.

The chain has TRBV7-9 and TRBJ1-5; no clear D. Germline loops: CDR1 SEHNR, CDR2 FQNEAQ (reference sequence). Trimming removed 1 base at V and 3 bases at J, with 7 bases between. This CDR3 has 14 amino acids. CDR3 nucleotide sequence: TGTGCCAGCAGCTTAGAACAGACCAATCAGCCCCAGCATTTT. Amino acids: CASSLEQTNQPQHF.

The chain combines TRBV2 with TRBJ2-3; unclear D gene. From germline, CDR1 is SNHLY and CDR2 FYNNEI. The CDR3 totals 13 residues. The V gene lost 5 bases and the J gene lost 6 bases, with 12 bases spanning the gap. The DNA for the CDR3 is TGTGCCAGCAGTCTAAGGCTCGGGGATACGCAGTATTTT. Protein: CASSLRLGDTQYF.

The rearrangement uses TRBV5-4 and TRBJ2-3, with D maybe TRBD2 (5 bases). This CDR3 spans 15 amino acids. Germline loops: CDR1 SGHNT, CDR2 YYREEE (reference sequence). Deletions cut 0 bases from V and 3 bases from J, with 11 bases between. The CDR3 region has the DNA TGTGCCAGCAGCTTGGCCGGAGGTTTGACAGATACGCAGTATTTT. Its protein product is CASSLAGGLTDTQYF.